This is a list of T cell receptor beta chains from one sample in a study of tumor-infiltrating lymphocytes in primary liver carcinoma. TCRdb re-derived calls from the multiplex PCR reads in MiXCR, one entry per CDR3 protein. The data show 20,000 to 25,000 distinct CDR3 sequences, with about 75% seen just once and roughly 43% held by the top ten. Sequencing was performed on liver tumor tissue from sampling region 1. These receptors all come from a woman in her 30s with primary liver carcinoma and hepatitis B virus infection. The CDR3 runs from the conserved cysteine through the conserved F or W. D genes are given only for firm matches. Clone size is not always given. Where it is, it says once, few, many or a class for expanded clones.

d_call j_call clone_size cdr3_length v_call cdr3_nt cdr3_aa
- TRBJ2-1 - 14 TRBV10-3 TGTGCCATCAGTCACATGGCGACCCGGGATGAGCAGCTCTTC CAISHMATRDEQLF
- TRBJ2-1 - 13 TRBV13 TGTGCCAGCAGGTATGGGAACGGCAATGAGCAGTTCTTC CASRYGNGNEQFF
- TRBJ2-7 - 15 TRBV11-2 TGTGCCAGCAGCTTAATGCAGGGCCCTTCCTACGAGCAGTATTTC CASSLMQGPSYEQYF
TRBD1 TRBJ1-2 - 13 TRBV11-2 TGTGCAAGCACTCAGGGGGGGGGTGTAGGCTACACCTTT CASTQGGGVGYTF
- TRBJ2-2 - 11 TRBV6-1 TGTGCCACCAGTGCAGTAGGGGAGCTGTTTTTT CATSAVGELFF
- TRBJ1-5 once 16 TRBV12-3/TRBV12-4 TGTGCCAGCAGCCGACTATATACGGGGACCGATCAGCCCCGGCATTTT CASSRLYTGTDQPRHF
- TRBJ2-2 - 14 TRBV28 TGTGCCAGCAGTTTGGGCGGGAACACCCGGGAGATGTTTTTT CASSLGGNTREMFF
TRBD2 TRBJ2-7 - 16 TRBV4-1 TGCGCCAACAGTCGAGAGGGGACTAGCGGCTTTTACGAGCAGTACTTC CANSREGTSGFYEQYF
- TRBJ1-4 few 15 TRBV7-9 TGTGTCAGCAGCTTAGGGGACTCTCGATCAGAAAAACTGTTTTTC CVSSLGDSRSEKLFF
- TRBJ2-5 - 15 TRBV13 TGTGCCAGCAGCCTGACTGGGACCAACCAAGAGACCCAGTACTTC CASSLTGTNQETQYF
- TRBJ1-1 medium-sized 13 TRBV10-3 TGTGCCATCAGTCCGGTAGGAAACACTGAAGCTTTCTTT CAISPVGNTEAFF
- TRBJ2-7 - 13 TRBV4-1 TGCGCCAGCAGCCAAGTAACGGGTGACGAGCAGTACTTC CASSQVTGDEQYF
- TRBJ2-3 - 15 TRBV9 TGTGCCAGCAATGTCGGTTCGGCAGGCACAGATACGCAGTATTTT CASNVGSAGTDTQYF
- TRBJ2-1 - 16 TRBV5-1 - CASTPSPDYSCNEEFF
- TRBJ2-1 - 16 TRBV11-2 TGTGCCAGCAGCTTAGATCTGACGGGTGGGGACGATGAGCAGTTCTTC CASSLDLTGGDDEQFF
- TRBJ1-5 - 13 TRBV30 TGTGCCAGGACTCCAGGGGCGGGATGGCCCCAGCATTTT CARTPGAGWPQHF
- TRBJ1-5 - 15 TRBV28 TGTGCTAGCAGCCAGTCGGGAGTCAGCAATCGGCCCCAACATTTT CASSQSGVSNRPQHF
TRBD2 TRBJ2-3 once 15 TRBV11-2 TGTGCCAGCGGCTTAGAGGCTAGCGGGACGGATACACTGTATTTT CASGLEASGTDTLYF
- TRBJ2-5 - 16 TRBV12-3/TRBV12-4 TGTGCCAGTAGTTTGAGTCCATGGGGGTCGGTGGAGACCCAGTGCTTC CASSLSPWGSVETQCF
- TRBJ1-1 - 13 TRBV6-2/TRBV6-3 TGTGCCAGCAGCACGACGCCGACCCTAACGGCTTTCTTT CASSTTPTLTAFF
- TRBJ1-5 - 13 TRBV6-2/TRBV6-3 TGTGACAGCAGTTACTGGGACAATAAGCCCCAGCATTTT CDSSYWDNKPQHF
- TRBJ2-3 medium-sized 13 TRBV7-8 TGTGCCAGCAGCTCACTAGTATCAGATACGCAGTATTTT CASSSLVSDTQYF
- TRBJ2-2 - 16 TRBV25-1 TGTGCCCTTCATGGCGCTTCGTCGCCTCATAGCAGGGAGCTGTTTTTT CALHGASSPHSRELFF
- TRBJ2-5 - 14 TRBV5-1 TGCGCCAGCACCTCTCAGAGAACCCAAGAGACCCAGTACTTC CASTSQRTQETQYF
- TRBJ1-2 - 14 TRBV4-3 TGCGCCAGCAACGCTGTGTTGGAGATCTATGACTACACCTTC CASNAVLEIYDYTF
- TRBJ2-7 - 15 TRBV4-3 TGCGCCAGCAGTGAAGATCGATGGACAAGGCGGGAGCAGTACTTC CASSEDRWTRREQYF
- TRBJ2-5 - 13 TRBV4-1 TGCGCAAGCACTAATCCGAGGGAAAAGACCCGGTACTTC CASTNPREKTRYF
TRBD1 TRBJ1-1 - 14 TRBV4-2 TGTGCTGGCAGCCAAGCAGGGGGTCGGGATGAAGCTTTCTTT CAGSQAGGRDEAFF
TRBD2 TRBJ2-1 - 15 TRBV12-3/TRBV12-4 TGTGCCAGCAACCTGTCCGGGACTAATGGACTTGAGCAGTTCTTC CASNLSGTNGLEQFF
- TRBJ2-2 many 16 TRBV7-8 TGTGCCAGCAGCCCCAGTAGAGTAGTCCTCGGAGGGGAGCTGTTTTTT CASSPSRVVLGGELFF
- TRBJ2-6 - 16 TRBV5-1 TGCGCCAGCAGCCCCTTGGCAGGCTCTGGGGCCAACGTCCTGACTTTT CASSPLAGSGANVLTF
- TRBJ1-6 many 14 TRBV7-3 TGTGCCAGCAGCATGGGGGGGCTGGCCTCACCCCTCCACTTT CASSMGGLASPLHF
- TRBJ1-6 - 13 TRBV4-2 TGTGCCAGCAGCCAAGGTTTGGGCGAACCCCTTCACTTT CASSQGLGEPLHF
- TRBJ2-2 many 15 TRBV4-2 TGTGCCAGCAGCCAAGAGCTGGGAAACACCGGGGAGCTGTTTTTT CASSQELGNTGELFF
- TRBJ2-7 - 12 TRBV21-1 TGTGTCAGCGGCAAAGGGTCCTACGAGCAGTACTTC CVSGKGSYEQYF
- TRBJ1-1 - 13 TRBV11-2 TGTGCCAGCAGCTTATCAGGGAACACTGAAGCTTTCTTT CASSLSGNTEAFF
TRBD1 TRBJ2-1 - 16 TRBV11-2 TGTGCCAACAGCTACGAGACCGGGACAGGCAATCCTGAGCAGTTCTTC CANSYETGTGNPEQFF
- TRBJ2-1 few 14 TRBV11-2 TGTGCCAGCAGCTCTTTTTATGGGTCCAATGAGCAGTTCTTC CASSSFYGSNEQFF
- TRBJ2-3 - 17 TRBV5-4 TGTGCCAACAGCGTAGACGGACATCCTCCACCCACAGATACGCAGTACTTT CANSVDGHPPPTDTQYF
TRBD1 TRBJ1-2 - 12 TRBV6-5 TGTGCCAGCAGCCATACAGGGGACGGCTACACCTTC CASSHTGDGYTF
TRBD1 TRBJ2-7 once 15 TRBV11-3 TGTGCCAGCAGCTCCTGGACAGGTACAACCTACGAACAGTACTTC CASSSWTGTTYEQYF
TRBD2 TRBJ2-3 - 16 TRBV7-8 TGTGCCAGCAGCTTGGGAGTGGGAGGGCCTGGCGATACGCAGTATTTT CASSLGVGGPGDTQYF
- TRBJ2-7 - 18 TRBV4-3 TGCGCCAGCAGCCAAGCTGTGACGTGGGGTCACATTAGGTGCGAGGAGTACTTC CASSQAVTWGHIRCEEYF
- TRBJ1-6 - 15 TRBV11-3 TGTGCCAGCAGCTTTAAGTGGAGCTATAATATACGCCTCCACTTT CASSFKWSYNIRLHF
TRBD2 TRBJ2-1 - 15 TRBV6-1 TGTGCTAGCAGGTGGGGACTAGTGGGAGAGAATGAGCAGTTATTC CASRWGLVGENEQLF
TRBD1 TRBJ2-2 once 15 TRBV6-5 TGTACCAGCAATCCGCGGACAGGGTTCACCGGGGAGCAGTTTTTT CTSNPRTGFTGEQFF
- TRBJ1-3 once 14 TRBV28 TGTGCCAGCACCGAGTTTAGGTTTGGAAACACCATATATTTT CASTEFRFGNTIYF
- TRBJ2-1 - 16 TRBV7-8 TGTGCCAGCAGCTTAGGCCGGGGCAGGGGACCCAATGAGCAGTTCTTC CASSLGRGRGPNEQFF
- TRBJ2-5 - 15 TRBV14 TGTGCCAGTAACCAAGACAGGTCTTCCCAAGAGACCCAGTACTTC CASNQDRSSQETQYF
- TRBJ1-1 many 13 TRBV29-1 TGCAGCGTTCGTCGACAGTTGTACACTGAAGCTTTCTTT CSVRRQLYTEAFF
TRBD2 TRBJ2-7 many 14 TRBV6-1 TGTGCCAGCAGCCCTGGACTAGCGGCCTACGAGCAGTACTTC CASSPGLAAYEQYF